The present T cell receptor beta chain was sequenced within a study of graft-versus-host responses after intestinal transplantation. Across the whole study: Anti-thymocyte globulin served as induction for all recipients, who then took tacrolimus and steroids for about three years. Regarding the study as a whole: Allograft clonal ratios (graft-versus-host to host-versus-graft) were high in patients who had graft-donor T cell macrochimerism. Association was observed between peak circulating GvH clone levels and early post-transplant HvG declines.

TCRdb keeps only in-frame clones here, not all; method: immunoSEQ multiplex PCR. This table has tens of thousands of clones, approximately 92% appearing once. Points on this clone: The antigen is undetermined. An end of the junction differs from the germline gene, which may be a read error.

The germline V gene has CDR1 SSHAT and CDR2 FNYEAQ (reference sequence). The CDR3 length is 21 residues. This clonotype was obtained from a human patient who received an intestinal transplant, so some T cells may come from the graft donor. The chain is built from TRBV7-7 and TRBJ2-3; D might be TRBD2 (7 bases). This specimen was PBMCs, taken approximately 740 days after a first intestinal transplant, on the day of a second. This CDR3 reads CASSLRCGGENFSPIGDTQYF. The CDR3 bases are TGTGCTAGCAGCTTAAGATGCGGGGGCGAGAACTTTTCCCCGATAGGAGATACGCAGTATTTT.